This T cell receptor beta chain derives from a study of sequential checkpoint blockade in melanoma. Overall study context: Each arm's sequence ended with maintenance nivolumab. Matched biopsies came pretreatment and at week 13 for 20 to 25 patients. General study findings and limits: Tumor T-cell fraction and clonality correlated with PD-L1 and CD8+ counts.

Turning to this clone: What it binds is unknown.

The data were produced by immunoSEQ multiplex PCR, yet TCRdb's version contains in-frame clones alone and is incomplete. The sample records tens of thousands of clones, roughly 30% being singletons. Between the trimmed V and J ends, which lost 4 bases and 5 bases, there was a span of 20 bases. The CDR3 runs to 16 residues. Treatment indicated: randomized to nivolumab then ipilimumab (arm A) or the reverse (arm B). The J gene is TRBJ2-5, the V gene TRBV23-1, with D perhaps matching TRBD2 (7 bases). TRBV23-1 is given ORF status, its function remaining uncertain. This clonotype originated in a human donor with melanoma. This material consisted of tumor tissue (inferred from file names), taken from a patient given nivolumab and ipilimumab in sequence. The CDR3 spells CASSPQGREDRETQYF. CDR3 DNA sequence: TGCGCCAGCAGTCCACAGGGACGGGAGGACCGGGAGACCCAGTACTTC.